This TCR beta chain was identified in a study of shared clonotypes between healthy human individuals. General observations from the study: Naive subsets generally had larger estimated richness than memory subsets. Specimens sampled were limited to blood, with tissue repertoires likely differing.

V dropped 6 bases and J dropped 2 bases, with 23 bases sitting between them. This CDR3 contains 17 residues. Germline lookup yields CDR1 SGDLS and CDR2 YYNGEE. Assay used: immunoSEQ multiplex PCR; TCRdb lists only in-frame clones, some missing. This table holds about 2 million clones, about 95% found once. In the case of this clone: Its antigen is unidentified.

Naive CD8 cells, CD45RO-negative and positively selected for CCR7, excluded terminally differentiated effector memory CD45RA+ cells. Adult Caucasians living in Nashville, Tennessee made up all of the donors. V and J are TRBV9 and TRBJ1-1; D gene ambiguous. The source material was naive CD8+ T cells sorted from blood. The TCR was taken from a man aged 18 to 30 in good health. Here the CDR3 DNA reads TGTGCCAGCATCAAGCTCCGGTCGAATTGGGAAAACACTGAAGCTTTCTTT. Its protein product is CASIKLRSNWENTEAFF.